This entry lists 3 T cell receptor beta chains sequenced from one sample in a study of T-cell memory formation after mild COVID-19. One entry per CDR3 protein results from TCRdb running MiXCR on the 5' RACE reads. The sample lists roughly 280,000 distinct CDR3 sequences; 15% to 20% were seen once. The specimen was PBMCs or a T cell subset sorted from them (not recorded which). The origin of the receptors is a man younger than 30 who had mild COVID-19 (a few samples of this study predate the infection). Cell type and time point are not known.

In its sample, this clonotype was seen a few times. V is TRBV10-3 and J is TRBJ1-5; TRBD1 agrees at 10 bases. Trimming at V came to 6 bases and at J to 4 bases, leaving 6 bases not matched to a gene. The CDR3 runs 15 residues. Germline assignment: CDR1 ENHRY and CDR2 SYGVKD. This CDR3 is CAISLTGGGNQPQHF. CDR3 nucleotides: TGTGCCATCAGCCTGACAGGGGGCGGAAATCAGCCCCAGCATTTT.

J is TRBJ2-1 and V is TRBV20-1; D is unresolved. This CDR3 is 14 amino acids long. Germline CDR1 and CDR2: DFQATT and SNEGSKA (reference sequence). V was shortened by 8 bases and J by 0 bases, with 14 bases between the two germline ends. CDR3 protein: CSQIDRSSYNEQFF. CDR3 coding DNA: TGCAGTCAGATCGACCGGAGCTCCTACAATGAGCAGTTCTTC.

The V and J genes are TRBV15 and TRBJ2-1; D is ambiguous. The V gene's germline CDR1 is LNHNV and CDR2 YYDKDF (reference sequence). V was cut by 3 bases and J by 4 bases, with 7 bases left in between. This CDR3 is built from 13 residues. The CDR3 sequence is CATSRTSYNEQFF. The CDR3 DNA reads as TGTGCCACCAGCAGGACGTCGTACAATGAGCAGTTCTTC.